Listed below are T cell receptor beta chains from one sample, sequenced in a study of neurological immune-mediated disorders. TCRdb reprocessed the 5' RACE reads with MiXCR, giving one entry per CDR3 protein. The data show 95,000 or so distinct CDR3 sequences, with 3.5% to 4% seen just once and around 6% held by the top ten. Sequencing was done on a sample of PBMCs. The receptors were sampled from a woman aged 18-35 years with multiple sclerosis. The CDR3 runs from the conserved cysteine through the conserved F or W. The order of the fields is V gene, clone size, J gene, D gene, CDR3 protein, CDR3 DNA. D genes are given only for firm matches. Part of the rows lack a size; the others show once, few, many or a class for expanded clones.

V gene: TRBV28
clone size: many
J gene: TRBJ2-3
D gene: -
CDR3 protein: CASSWRGTDTQYF
CDR3 DNA: TGTGCCAGCAGTTGGAGGGGGACAGATACGCAGTATTTT

V gene: TRBV28
clone size: many
J gene: TRBJ1-4
D gene: -
CDR3 protein: CASSLGGLDEKLFF
CDR3 DNA: TGTGCCAGCAGTTTAGGCGGGTTGGATGAAAAACTGTTTTTT

V gene: TRBV28
clone size: many
J gene: TRBJ2-3
D gene: TRBD2
CDR3 protein: CASSPWTSGGTDTQYF
CDR3 DNA: TGTGCCAGCAGTCCCTGGACTAGCGGGGGCACAGATACGCAGTATTTT

V gene: TRBV5-1
clone size: many
J gene: TRBJ2-1
D gene: -
CDR3 protein: CASSLGTGNEQFF
CDR3 DNA: TGCGCCAGCAGCTTGGGTACTGGGAATGAGCAGTTCTTC

V gene: TRBV29-1
clone size: many
J gene: TRBJ1-2
D gene: -
CDR3 protein: CSVERTVYGYTF
CDR3 DNA: TGCAGCGTTGAACGGACGGTCTATGGCTACACCTTC

V gene: TRBV29-1
clone size: many
J gene: TRBJ1-2
D gene: -
CDR3 protein: CSVAGGGLTNYGYTF
CDR3 DNA: TGCAGCGTTGCCGGCGGGGGGCTTACTAACTATGGCTACACCTTC

V gene: TRBV5-1
clone size: many
J gene: TRBJ1-2
D gene: -
CDR3 protein: CASSLGQSSSYGYTF
CDR3 DNA: TGCGCCAGCAGCTTAGGACAATCCTCCTCCTATGGCTACACCTTC

V gene: TRBV29-1
clone size: many
J gene: TRBJ1-5
D gene: -
CDR3 protein: CSVDRTLGDSQPQHF
CDR3 DNA: TGCAGCGTTGATAGGACGTTGGGGGATTCTCAGCCCCAGCATTTT

V gene: TRBV18
clone size: many
J gene: TRBJ2-7
D gene: -
CDR3 protein: CASSPYRVEGEQYF
CDR3 DNA: TGTGCCAGCTCACCATACAGGGTTGAAGGGGAGCAGTACTTC

V gene: TRBV25-1
clone size: -
J gene: TRBJ2-1
D gene: TRBD2
CDR3 protein: CASSDRLAVYNEQFF
CDR3 DNA: TGTGCCAGCAGTGACCGGCTAGCGGTCTACAATGAGCAGTTCTTC

V gene: TRBV20-1
clone size: many
J gene: TRBJ2-7
D gene: TRBD2
CDR3 protein: CSAIIAGVPYEQYF
CDR3 DNA: TGCAGTGCTATCATAGCGGGGGTACCCTACGAGCAGTACTTC

V gene: TRBV29-1
clone size: many
J gene: TRBJ2-7
D gene: TRBD2
CDR3 protein: CSVEDTGGHYEQYF
CDR3 DNA: TGCAGCGTTGAAGATACGGGGGGGCACTACGAGCAGTACTTC

V gene: TRBV20-1
clone size: many
J gene: TRBJ2-2
D gene: -
CDR3 protein: CSARDLGGGESTGELFF
CDR3 DNA: TGCAGTGCTAGAGATCTCGGAGGGGGCGAGTCGACCGGGGAGCTGTTTTTT

V gene: TRBV7-3
clone size: many
J gene: TRBJ1-1
D gene: -
CDR3 protein: CASSFGAANTEAFF
CDR3 DNA: TGTGCCAGCAGCTTTGGGGCAGCAAACACTGAAGCTTTCTTT

V gene: TRBV20-1
clone size: many
J gene: TRBJ2-7
D gene: -
CDR3 protein: CSARLTDYEQYF
CDR3 DNA: TGCAGTGCTAGATTGACAGACTACGAGCAGTACTTC

V gene: TRBV7-9
clone size: many
J gene: TRBJ2-1
D gene: TRBD2
CDR3 protein: CASSLLDGGAYEQFF
CDR3 DNA: TGTGCCAGCAGCTTATTGGACGGGGGGGCCTATGAGCAGTTCTTC

V gene: TRBV5-6
clone size: many
J gene: TRBJ2-7
D gene: TRBD1
CDR3 protein: CASSAPGQGVYEQYF
CDR3 DNA: TGTGCCAGCAGCGCACCGGGACAGGGAGTTTATGAGCAGTACTTC

V gene: TRBV20-1
clone size: many
J gene: TRBJ2-3
D gene: -
CDR3 protein: CSARVTDTQYF
CDR3 DNA: TGCAGTGCTAGAGTAACAGATACGCAGTATTTT

V gene: TRBV15
clone size: -
J gene: TRBJ1-5
D gene: -
CDR3 protein: CATGKTVSNQPQHF
CDR3 DNA: TGTGCCACGGGAAAGACAGTTAGCAATCAGCCCCAGCATTTT

V gene: TRBV3-1
clone size: many
J gene: TRBJ1-3
D gene: -
CDR3 protein: CASSQVGTFITGNTIYF
CDR3 DNA: TGTGCCAGCAGCCAGGTTGGGACATTCATCACTGGAAACACCATATATTTT

V gene: TRBV12-3/TRBV12-4
clone size: many
J gene: TRBJ2-7
D gene: -
CDR3 protein: CASSPFGGSYEQYF
CDR3 DNA: TGTGCCAGCAGCCCCTTCGGGGGCTCCTACGAGCAGTACTTC

V gene: TRBV7-9
clone size: many
J gene: TRBJ2-7
D gene: -
CDR3 protein: CASSGAGTGGWEQYF
CDR3 DNA: TGTGCCAGCAGCGGAGCGGGTACCGGGGGATGGGAGCAGTACTTC

V gene: TRBV29-1
clone size: many
J gene: TRBJ2-7
D gene: -
CDR3 protein: CSVEQQDYEQYF
CDR3 DNA: TGCAGCGTTGAACAACAGGACTACGAGCAGTACTTC

V gene: TRBV20-1
clone size: many
J gene: TRBJ2-5
D gene: TRBD2
CDR3 protein: CSAISGTSVQETQYF
CDR3 DNA: TGCAGTGCCATATCCGGGACTAGCGTCCAAGAGACCCAGTACTTC

V gene: TRBV7-2
clone size: many
J gene: TRBJ2-7
D gene: -
CDR3 protein: CASSLARADYEQYF
CDR3 DNA: TGTGCCAGCAGCTTAGCGCGAGCTGACTACGAGCAGTACTTC

V gene: TRBV5-1
clone size: many
J gene: TRBJ2-7
D gene: TRBD1
CDR3 protein: CASSYPGQGAGEQYF
CDR3 DNA: TGCGCCAGCAGCTACCCCGGACAGGGGGCGGGGGAGCAGTACTTC

V gene: TRBV11-3
clone size: many
J gene: TRBJ2-1
D gene: -
CDR3 protein: CASRKLGPSYNEQFF
CDR3 DNA: TGTGCCAGCAGAAAACTAGGGCCATCCTACAATGAGCAGTTCTTC

V gene: TRBV7-9
clone size: many
J gene: TRBJ2-1
D gene: -
CDR3 protein: CASSLRPSSSSYNEQFF
CDR3 DNA: TGTGCCAGCAGCTTACGTCCTAGTTCGAGCTCCTACAATGAGCAGTTCTTC

V gene: TRBV19
clone size: many
J gene: TRBJ2-4
D gene: -
CDR3 protein: CASSRADPVAKNIQYF
CDR3 DNA: TGTGCCAGTAGCCGGGCCGACCCAGTAGCCAAAAACATTCAGTACTTC

V gene: TRBV20-1
clone size: many
J gene: TRBJ2-7
D gene: TRBD2
CDR3 protein: CSASDLGWLAGRISSYEQYF
CDR3 DNA: TGCAGTGCTAGTGACCTGGGTTGGTTAGCGGGACGGATAAGCTCCTACGAGCAGTACTTC

V gene: TRBV6-5
clone size: few
J gene: TRBJ2-7
D gene: TRBD2
CDR3 protein: CASSYKGGNEQYF
CDR3 DNA: TGTGCCAGCAGTTACAAGGGAGGGAACGAGCAGTACTTC

V gene: TRBV7-8
clone size: many
J gene: TRBJ2-2
D gene: TRBD1
CDR3 protein: CASSLNRGPGELFF
CDR3 DNA: TGTGCCAGCAGCTTGAACAGGGGCCCCGGGGAGCTGTTTTTT

V gene: TRBV7-6
clone size: many
J gene: TRBJ2-7
D gene: -
CDR3 protein: CASSSPVGGYGSYEQYF
CDR3 DNA: TGTGCCAGCAGCTCCCCGGTGGGCGGCTACGGGTCCTACGAGCAGTACTTC

V gene: TRBV6-1
clone size: many
J gene: TRBJ1-5
D gene: -
CDR3 protein: CASSEGSPQHF
CDR3 DNA: TGTGCCAGCAGCGAGGGATCCCCCCAGCATTTT

V gene: TRBV28
clone size: many
J gene: TRBJ2-7
D gene: -
CDR3 protein: CASSPPEYYEQYF
CDR3 DNA: TGTGCCAGCAGCCCACCGGAGTACTACGAGCAGTACTTC

V gene: TRBV5-1
clone size: many
J gene: TRBJ2-2
D gene: -
CDR3 protein: CASSPNPNTGELFF
CDR3 DNA: TGCGCCAGCAGCCCGAACCCTAACACCGGGGAGCTGTTTTTT

V gene: TRBV6-5
clone size: many
J gene: TRBJ2-2
D gene: TRBD1
CDR3 protein: CASSSGTGVTGELFF
CDR3 DNA: TGTGCCAGCAGTTCCGGGACAGGGGTCACCGGGGAGCTGTTTTTT

V gene: TRBV20-1
clone size: many
J gene: TRBJ2-1
D gene: TRBD1
CDR3 protein: CSARTGQASYNEQFF
CDR3 DNA: TGCAGTGCTAGGACCGGACAGGCATCCTACAATGAGCAGTTCTTC

V gene: TRBV7-9
clone size: many
J gene: TRBJ1-3
D gene: -
CDR3 protein: CASSPFGTRLGNTIYF
CDR3 DNA: TGTGCCAGCAGCCCCTTCGGGACAAGGCTTGGAAACACCATATATTTT

V gene: TRBV12-3/TRBV12-4
clone size: many
J gene: TRBJ1-1
D gene: TRBD1
CDR3 protein: CASSQGGQFTEAFF
CDR3 DNA: TGTGCCAGCAGTCAGGGGGGACAGTTCACTGAAGCTTTCTTT

V gene: TRBV20-1
clone size: many
J gene: TRBJ2-7
D gene: TRBD2
CDR3 protein: CSARAPSTSGGAF
CDR3 DNA: TGCAGTGCTAGAGCCCCATCAACTAGCGGGGGAGCCTTC

V gene: TRBV12-3/TRBV12-4
clone size: many
J gene: TRBJ2-1
D gene: -
CDR3 protein: CASSPPDNEQFF
CDR3 DNA: TGTGCCAGCAGTCCCCCGGACAATGAGCAGTTCTTC

V gene: TRBV7-9
clone size: many
J gene: TRBJ1-2
D gene: -
CDR3 protein: CASSLEAAGFNGYTF
CDR3 DNA: TGTGCCAGCAGCTTAGAAGCCGCAGGGTTCAATGGCTACACCTTC

V gene: TRBV5-1
clone size: many
J gene: TRBJ1-1
D gene: TRBD1
CDR3 protein: CASSIQGPTEAFF
CDR3 DNA: TGCGCCAGCAGCATACAGGGGCCCACTGAAGCTTTCTTT

V gene: TRBV5-1
clone size: many
J gene: TRBJ2-3
D gene: TRBD1
CDR3 protein: CASSLDRGGTDTQYF
CDR3 DNA: TGCGCCAGCAGCTTGGACAGGGGGGGCACAGATACGCAGTATTTT

V gene: TRBV5-1
clone size: many
J gene: TRBJ2-1
D gene: TRBD1
CDR3 protein: CASSSRQGVIEQFF
CDR3 DNA: TGCGCCAGCAGCAGCCGACAGGGGGTCATTGAGCAGTTCTTC

V gene: TRBV7-3
clone size: many
J gene: TRBJ2-1
D gene: TRBD1
CDR3 protein: CASSLNGWDQDRDYNEQFF
CDR3 DNA: TGTGCCAGCAGCTTAAATGGTTGGGACCAGGACAGGGACTACAATGAGCAGTTCTTC

V gene: TRBV29-1
clone size: many
J gene: TRBJ1-1
D gene: -
CDR3 protein: CSVVSSRGETEAFF
CDR3 DNA: TGCAGCGTAGTCAGCAGCAGGGGAGAAACTGAAGCTTTCTTT

V gene: TRBV11-2
clone size: few
J gene: TRBJ2-1
D gene: -
CDR3 protein: CASSLGGGGSYNEQFF
CDR3 DNA: TGTGCCAGCAGCTTAGGTGGAGGAGGCTCCTACAATGAGCAGTTCTTC

V gene: TRBV28
clone size: many
J gene: TRBJ2-7
D gene: TRBD1
CDR3 protein: CASSEIIQGAGEQYF
CDR3 DNA: TGTGCCAGCAGCGAGATAATACAGGGGGCAGGCGAGCAGTACTTC

V gene: TRBV7-8
clone size: many
J gene: TRBJ2-7
D gene: -
CDR3 protein: CASRTALWRDSSYEQYF
CDR3 DNA: TGTGCCAGCAGAACCGCACTCTGGCGTGACAGCTCCTACGAGCAGTACTTC

V gene: TRBV20-1
clone size: many
J gene: TRBJ2-1
D gene: TRBD2
CDR3 protein: CSARAYGLAESYNEQFF
CDR3 DNA: TGCAGTGCTAGAGCCTACGGGCTAGCGGAATCCTACAATGAGCAGTTCTTC

V gene: TRBV7-8
clone size: many
J gene: TRBJ1-2
D gene: -
CDR3 protein: CASSIPRGQGGYTF
CDR3 DNA: TGTGCCAGCAGCATCCCCCGAGGCCAGGGAGGCTACACCTTC

V gene: TRBV20-1
clone size: many
J gene: TRBJ2-2
D gene: TRBD2
CDR3 protein: CSAPGRGGYTGELFF
CDR3 DNA: TGCAGTGCTCCCGGTCGGGGGGGGTACACCGGGGAGCTGTTTTTT

V gene: TRBV5-1
clone size: many
J gene: TRBJ2-3
D gene: TRBD1
CDR3 protein: CASSLGGGARSTDTQYF
CDR3 DNA: TGCGCCAGCAGCTTGGGAGGGGGCGCCAGGTCGACAGATACGCAGTATTTT

V gene: TRBV6-5
clone size: many
J gene: TRBJ1-6
D gene: -
CDR3 protein: CASSNGRKNSPLHF
CDR3 DNA: TGTGCCAGCAGTAATGGACGGAAGAATTCACCCCTCCACTTT

V gene: TRBV13
clone size: many
J gene: TRBJ2-7
D gene: TRBD2
CDR3 protein: CASREGLGSYEQYF
CDR3 DNA: TGTGCCAGCCGGGAGGGGTTGGGCTCCTACGAGCAGTACTTC

V gene: TRBV5-1
clone size: many
J gene: TRBJ2-7
D gene: -
CDR3 protein: CASSLTVFTYEQYF
CDR3 DNA: TGCGCCAGCAGCTTGACAGTTTTTACCTACGAGCAGTACTTC

V gene: TRBV6-1
clone size: many
J gene: TRBJ2-1
D gene: TRBD2
CDR3 protein: CASSAQSGGFFF
CDR3 DNA: TGTGCCAGCAGTGCCCAGAGCGGGGGGTTTTTCTTC

V gene: TRBV20-1
clone size: many
J gene: TRBJ2-1
D gene: TRBD2
CDR3 protein: CSASGGTSNEQFF
CDR3 DNA: TGCAGTGCTAGTGGGGGGACTAGCAATGAGCAGTTCTTC